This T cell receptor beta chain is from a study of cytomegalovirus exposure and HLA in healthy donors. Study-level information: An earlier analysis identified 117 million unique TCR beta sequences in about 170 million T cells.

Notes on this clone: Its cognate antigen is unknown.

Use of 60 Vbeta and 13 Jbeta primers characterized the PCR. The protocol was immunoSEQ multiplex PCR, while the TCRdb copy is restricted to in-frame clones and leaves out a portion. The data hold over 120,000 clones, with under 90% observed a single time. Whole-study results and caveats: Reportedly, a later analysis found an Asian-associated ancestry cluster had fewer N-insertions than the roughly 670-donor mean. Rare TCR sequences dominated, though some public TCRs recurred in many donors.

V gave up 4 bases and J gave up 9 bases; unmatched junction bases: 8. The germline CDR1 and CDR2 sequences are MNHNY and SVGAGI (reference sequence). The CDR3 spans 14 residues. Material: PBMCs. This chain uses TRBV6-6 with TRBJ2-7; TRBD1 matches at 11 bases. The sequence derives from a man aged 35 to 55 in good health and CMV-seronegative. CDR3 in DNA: TGTGCCAGCAGTTCCCCGGACAGGGGGCGAAGGCAGTACTTC. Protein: CASSSPDRGRRQYF.